One sample yielded the 23 T cell receptor beta chains listed below, sequenced in a study of identifying expanded T cells in peripheral blood. The assay was immunoSEQ multiplex PCR, and TCRdb's table has in-frame clones only and misses some. The data contain 45,000 to 65,000 clones, approximately 79% of them singletons. The specimen sequenced was blood. The receptors originated from a person aged 18-70 years in good health.

This clone was counted a single time. The chain uses TRBV6-5 and TRBJ1-1, with D hard to call. V lost 6 bases and J lost 3, with 8 bases in between. The CDR3 loop spans 12 amino acids. Germline V gene data show CDR1 as MNHEY and CDR2 as SVGAGI. The CDR3 nucleotides are TGTGCCAGCAGACGTCCTCACACTGAAGCTTTCTTT. The encoded protein is CASRRPHTEAFF.

CDR3 protein: CASSRRGGPPEAFF. The CDR3 nucleotides read TGTGCCAGTAGTAGACGGGGTGGCCCCCCTGAAGCTTTCTTT. The chain is built from TRBV19 and TRBJ1-1, with D uncertain. CDR1 is LNHDA, CDR2 SQIVND, per germline (reference sequence). This CDR3 contains 14 residues. The germline V and J ends were trimmed by 4 bases and 6 bases, with 15 bases remaining between them.

The rearrangement joins TRBV9 to TRBJ2-1; 10 bases align to TRBD1. Germline CDR1 reads SGDLS; CDR2 reads YYNGEE. This CDR3 has 16 residues. The ends lost 1 base at V and 7 bases at J; junction bases unmatched: 8. CDR3 nucleotides: TGTGCCAGCAGCGTATCCGGGACAGGGGTTGTGAATGAGCAGTTCTTC. As protein: CASSVSGTGVVNEQFF.

The chain uses TRBV5-5 and TRBJ2-7, with D unclear. The CDR3 consists of 15 residues. Trimming left V 4 bases short and J 0 bases short, with 14 bases between. Germline V CDR1 and CDR2: SGHKS, YYEKEE (reference sequence). CDR3 sequence: CASSRTLTSSYEQYV. The CDR3 region has the DNA TGTGCCAGCAGCAGGACCCTAACGAGCTCCTACGAGCAGTACGTC.

The rearrangement joins TRBV11-2 to TRBJ1-2; TRBD1 aligns across 11 bases. J was trimmed by 5 bases and V by 5 bases; bases with no gene match: 10. The length of the CDR3 is 16 residues. Germline-derived CDR1 and CDR2 are SGHAT and FQNNGV. CDR3 sequence reads: CASSRAGGQGAYGYTF. In nucleotides, the CDR3 is TGTGCCAGCAGCCGGGCGGGAGGACAGGGGGCTTATGGCTACACCTTC.

The chain joins TRBV11-2 to TRBJ2-1, with 7 bases identical to TRBD2. This CDR3 has 16 amino acids. CDR1 and CDR2 (germline): SGHAT, FQNNGV. After removal of 2 bases from V and 7 bases from J, the junction contained 11 bases not matched to a gene. In DNA, the CDR3 is TGTGCCAGCAGCTTACTTCTGCGGGGGATGAGGAATGAGCAGTTCTTC. Translation gives CASSLLLRGMRNEQFF.

V usage is TRBV9 and J usage is TRBJ1-1; D uncertain. CDR1 SGDLS and CDR2 YYNGEE come from the germline V gene. The V and J ends lost 4 bases and 2 bases respectively, with 9 bases between them. The CDR3 has 13 residues. CDR3 residues: CASSPQSNTEAFF. CDR3 in DNA: TGTGCCAGCAGCCCCCAGAGTAACACTGAAGCTTTCTTT.

This clone appeared a single time. This rearrangement joins TRBV5-1 to TRBJ2-5; no clear D. Per the germline V gene, CDR1 is SGHRS and CDR2 is YFSETQ. The CDR3 spans 13 residues. Trimming took 5 bases from V and 2 from J, leaving 10 bases between them. The CDR3: CASRVYGQETQYF. DNA for the CDR3: TGCGCCAGCAGGGTTTATGGACAAGAGACCCAGTACTTC.

The rearrangement joins TRBV14 to TRBJ1-2, with 7 bases lining up with TRBD1. Trimming took 0 bases from V and 4 from J; bases not matched to a gene: 14. This CDR3 contains 18 residues. Per the germline V gene, CDR1 is SGHDN and CDR2 is FVKESK. The CDR3: CASSQDTQGPGFFYGYTF. DNA for the CDR3: TGTGCCAGCAGCCAAGATACACAGGGGCCCGGTTTTTTCTATGGCTACACCTTC.

The V gene is TRBV5-6, the J gene TRBJ2-3; no firm D call. The germline gives CDR1 SGHDT, CDR2 YYEEEE. CDR3 length equals 16 residues. The V and J ends lost 6 bases and 1 base respectively, with 18 bases between them. CDR3 in DNA: TGTGCCAGCATGAGGTTGCAGAATGTTGGCACAGATACGCAGTATTTT. Protein product: CASMRLQNVGTDTQYF.

V usage is TRBV5-1 and J usage is TRBJ2-1; possible D gene TRBD2, 6 bases. CDR3 length: 15 amino acids. The V end lost 4 bases, the J end lost 5 bases, and 16 bases lay between the germline ends. Germline CDR1 reads SGHRS; CDR2 reads YFSETQ. CDR3 nucleotides: TGCGCCAGCAGCCTGACTCCGGGACTTCACAATGAGCAGTTCTTC. Protein product: CASSLTPGLHNEQFF.

This sequence joins TRBV19 and TRBJ1-1; no firm D call. V lost 3 bases and J 11 bases, leaving 16 bases between the germline ends. In germline, CDR1 is LNHDA, CDR2 SQIVND (reference sequence). The CDR3 runs to 13 residues. In DNA, the CDR3 is TGTGCCAGTAGTATGGGGAAGGAGCTCCGGGCTTTCTTT. Translation gives CASSMGKELRAFF.

V usage is TRBV6-1 and J usage is TRBJ2-7; possibly TRBD1 or TRBD2 for D (5 bases each). Germline V gene data show CDR1 as MNHNS and CDR2 as SASEGT. Trimming stripped 6 bases from V and 4 bases from J, with 16 bases between. This CDR3 comprises 14 residues. Written as DNA, the CDR3 is TGTGCCAGCAGATTCGGCTTTGGGGGTTACGAGCAGTACGTC. This codes for CASRFGFGGYEQYV.

This clone was seen once. V usage is TRBV7-3 and J usage is TRBJ2-2; possibly TRBD1 or TRBD2 for D (5 bases each). Germline lookup yields CDR1 SGHTA and CDR2 FQGTGA. The V end was cut by 2 bases, the J end by 4 bases, with 11 bases between. The CDR3 extends over 15 amino acids. CDR3 DNA sequence: TGTGCCAGCAGCTTACAGGGACCTGTCACCGGGGAGCTGTTTTTT. As protein: CASSLQGPVTGELFF.

V gene TRBV18 combines with J gene TRBJ1-2, with TRBD1 matching 9 bases. V shed 6 bases, J shed 3 bases, and the junction held 8 bases outside the gene matches. The germline gives CDR1 KGHSH, CDR2 LQKENI. The CDR3 covers 15 residues. CDR3 amino acids: CASSGGQGEHYGYTF. CDR3 bases: TGTGCCAGCTCGGGGGGACAGGGAGAGCACTATGGCTACACCTTC.

The V gene is TRBV7-2, the J gene TRBJ2-7; D call uncertain. Deletions cut 5 bases from V and 1 base from J, with 9 bases between. The germline CDR1 and CDR2 sequences are SGHTA and FQGNSA. This CDR3 contains 13 residues. The CDR3 DNA reads TGTGCCAGCAGCCCTAGACCATCCTACGAGCAGTACTTC. Its translation is CASSPRPSYEQYF.

The chain has TRBV19 and TRBJ1-1, with D uncertain. The CDR3 has 18 amino acids. The germline V gene encodes CDR1 LNHDA and CDR2 SQIVND (reference sequence). With 4 bases removed from V and 1 base from J, the gap between germline ends came to 22 bases. CDR3 amino acids: CASSNGRLRPGTNTEAFF. The CDR3 DNA follows: TGTGCCAGTAGTAATGGACGCCTGCGCCCTGGAACGAACACTGAAGCTTTCTTT.

V usage is TRBV7-2 and J usage is TRBJ2-4; 12 nucleotides align to TRBD2. The CDR3 runs 18 residues. Trimming cost V 5 bases and J 3 bases; bases outside gene matches: 11. Germline CDR1 is SGHTA and CDR2 is FQGNSA. This CDR3 is CASSRIRTSGNVKNIQYF. The CDR3, as DNA: TGTGCCAGCAGCCGAATACGGACTAGCGGGAATGTCAAAAACATTCAGTACTTC.

This sequence joins TRBV5-1 and TRBJ1-1; D is uncertain. Trimming left V 3 bases short and J 4 bases short, with 10 bases between. Germline V gene data show CDR1 as SGHRS and CDR2 as YFSETQ. This CDR3 has 13 residues. The CDR3 protein is CASSSYQSTEAFF. The DNA of the CDR3 is TGCGCCAGCAGCTCGTATCAGAGCACTGAAGCTTTCTTT.

The V call is TRBV5-1, the J call TRBJ2-1, with TRBD2 identical over 11 bases. Germline loops: CDR1 SGHRS, CDR2 YFSETQ. The CDR3 is 18 residues long. The trim removed 3 bases at V and 1 base at J, leaving 9 bases unmatched. The CDR3 protein is CASSWLSPSGGSYNEQFF. CDR3 DNA: TGCGCCAGCAGCTGGCTATCTCCTAGCGGGGGGTCCTACAATGAGCAGTTCTTC.

The chain joins TRBV30 to TRBJ1-1; possible D gene TRBD1, 6 bases. The CDR3 is made up of 12 amino acids. Germline CDR1 reads GTSNPN; CDR2 reads SVGIG (reference sequence). Trimming took off 1 base at V and 12 bases at J, with 15 bases between the two ends. CDR3 loop: CAWSEGGHKPFF. DNA of the CDR3: TGTGCCTGGAGTGAGGGGGGACATAAACCTTTCTTT.

The chain combines TRBV7-8 with TRBJ2-1; 9 bases are shared with TRBD1. Germline-derived CDR1 and CDR2 are SGHVS and FQNEAQ. The CDR3 loop spans 15 amino acids. J was trimmed by 2 bases and V by 3 bases; bases with no gene match: 2. The CDR3 DNA reads TGTGCCAGCAGCTTTCGACAGGGGGCCTACAATGAGCAGTTCTTC. Its protein product is CASSFRQGAYNEQFF. The variable domain in full, with the rest retrieved from reference TRBV7-8 and TRBJ2-1, is GAGVSQSPRYKVAKRGQDVALRCDPISGHVSLFWYQQALGQGPEFLTYFQNEAQLDKSGLPSDRFFAERPEGSVSTLKIQRTQQEDSAVYLCASSFRQGAYNEQFFGPGTRLTVL.

This clone came up a few times. This chain connects TRBV9 to TRBJ1-6; D unclear. This CDR3 is built from 15 residues. Germline V gene data show CDR1 as SGDLS and CDR2 as YYNGEE. Between the trimmed V and J ends, which lost 4 bases and 10 bases, there was a span of 18 bases. In DNA, the CDR3 is TGTGCCAGCAGCCCTAGCGAGGGAGAACGATCACCCCTCCACTTT. Translating it yields CASSPSEGERSPLHF. The whole variable domain, remainder taken from reference TRBV9 and TRBJ1-6, is DSGVTQTPKHLITATGQRVTLRCSPRSGDLSVYWYQQSLDQGLQFLIQYYNGEERAKGNILERFSAQQFPDLHSELNLSSLELGDSALYFCASSPSEGERSPLHFGNGTRLTVT.